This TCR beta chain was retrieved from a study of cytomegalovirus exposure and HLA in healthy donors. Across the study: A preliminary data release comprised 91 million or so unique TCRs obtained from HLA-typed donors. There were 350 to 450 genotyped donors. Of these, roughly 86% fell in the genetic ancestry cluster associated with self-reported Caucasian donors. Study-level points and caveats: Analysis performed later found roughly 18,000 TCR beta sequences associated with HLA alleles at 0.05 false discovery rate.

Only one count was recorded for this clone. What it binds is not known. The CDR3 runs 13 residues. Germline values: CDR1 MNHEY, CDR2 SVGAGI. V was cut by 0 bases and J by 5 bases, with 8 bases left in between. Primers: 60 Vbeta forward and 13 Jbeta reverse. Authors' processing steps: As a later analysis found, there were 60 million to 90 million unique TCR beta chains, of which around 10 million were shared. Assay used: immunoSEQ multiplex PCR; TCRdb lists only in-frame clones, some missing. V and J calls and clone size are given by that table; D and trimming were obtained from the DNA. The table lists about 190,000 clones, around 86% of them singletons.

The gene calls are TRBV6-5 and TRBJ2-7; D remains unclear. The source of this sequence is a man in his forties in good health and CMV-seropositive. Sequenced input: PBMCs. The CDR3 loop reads CASSYSGPDEQYF. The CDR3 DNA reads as TGTGCCAGCAGTTACTCGGGCCCGGACGAGCAGTACTTC.